This TCR beta chain was observed in a study of cytomegalovirus exposure and HLA in healthy donors (dated by TCRdb to between 2016 and 2019). A note on the overall study: An earlier analysis of several hundred of the donors reported approximately 300 Gb of sequence data and some 110 million unique TCR beta sequences obtained from some 170 million T cells. About 280 gigabases of sequencing data and tens of millions of unique TCR sequences were included in an early release covering about 620 HLA-typed donors. The genetic ancestry cluster associated with self-reported Caucasian donors included 81% of the roughly 400 genotyped donors. The study aimed to test whether cataloging public T cell receptors could reveal signatures of past pathogen exposure. The T cell repertoires of some 670 subjects were profiled by immunosequencing and related to cytomegalovirus serostatus. Besides the first cohort of 666 subjects, a separate validation cohort made up of some 110 different subjects was used. High-throughput TCR immunosequencing, statistical association of individual TCRs with disease status, and machine learning were combined to predict cytomegalovirus infection status. A later analysis re-analyzed previously published TCR beta repertoires from 660 or so donors and added high-resolution HLA genotyping to study TCR occurrence patterns. The later analysis used no new phenotypic data to find candidate immune exposures, relying instead on TCR beta sequences and their occurrence across donors. In an earlier analysis of over 550 of the donors, high-throughput TCR beta sequencing was used to judge whether each TCR beta V gene segment behaved as functional or pseudogenic. Donor age, sex, ethnicity and CMV serostatus were compiled together with the repertoire data. In a later genetic analysis, genome-wide SNP genotypes for about 55% of the 666 donors were used, and that subset was treated as a discovery cohort. Every discovery cohort repertoire had been produced on one sequencing platform. HLA typing included class I and class II loci at four-digit resolution. Typing coverage differed by locus: A, B, C, DRB1 and DQB1 were typed in about 620-640 donors, DQA1 in 500 to 550, DPA1 in over 600, and DPB1 in approximately 450. Because of strong linkage in the cohort, 4 to 6 DR-DQ haplotypes were treated as single units for association and clustering. Among some 410 genotyped donors of the cohort, an average of about 240,000 unique TCR beta nucleotide sequences were sequenced per donor, around a sixth of them non-productive. What the authors observed across the whole study: A total of 164 TCR beta chains were listed by the study as associated with cytomegalovirus. Some IMGT-functional V segments, including TRBV6-2 and TRBV6-3, could not be distinguished by the 87-base-pair reads and were therefore excluded. Sequencing depth was assumed to be roughly uniform across donors in the presence/absence analyses, though that assumption may not hold. The sequencing pipeline was judged likely to have produced a cluster of highly shared sequence variants as a technical artifact. A later analysis found that TCR association rates varied across HLA loci, with DRB1 alleles showing the most associated TCRs and HLA-C alleles the fewest. Across donors, most TCR sequences were observed very rarely, whereas some public TCRs were present in many individuals. In a later analysis, most CMV-associated TCR beta chains were found to appear HLA-restricted, with HLA associations seemingly driven largely by CMV exposure. A further reported finding was that TCR beta sequences accurately predicted the HLA-A and HLA-B alleles for most subjects in the first cohort. Compared with equally common non-associated chains, HLA-associated TCR beta chains in a later analysis were more clonally expanded and had lower generation probabilities. In an earlier analysis of some 540 of the donors, most TCR beta V segments appeared in productive rearrangements about 87% or about 30% of the time, broadly matching IMGT annotations. An association between a missense DCLRE1C variant and V-gene and J-gene trimming of TCR beta chains was found in a later genetic analysis and replicated in an independent cohort. When HLA alleles, especially DR and DQ, strongly co-occurred, TCR associations were difficult to assign to individual alleles. Cytomegalovirus status was reported to be diagnosed by the classifier with high specificity and sensitivity in both the original and validation cohorts. Only TCR beta chains were sequenced in this cohort, and the absence of alpha or paired-chain data limited detectable features. Several of the top co-occurrence clusters appeared to be linked to parvovirus B19, influenza, CMV and Epstein-Barr virus, according to a later analysis. According to a later genetic analysis, donors in an Asian-associated ancestry cluster had fewer N-insertions in productive TCRs than the approximately 650-donor mean. CMV serostatus was the only immune exposure information available for the cohort. The authors suggested that the approach could potentially be extended to other disease states and immunological phenotypes. Because counts were too low, 15 to 20 rarely observed V segments, including chromosome 9 orphons, were excluded from the earlier analysis of about 500 of the donors. Because HLA typing was unavailable for some donors at each locus, only the typed subset was used in association tests. A few of the identified cytomegalovirus-associated TCR beta chains were confirmed in vitro to be specific for cytomegalovirus antigens. At a false discovery rate of 0.05, a later analysis linked some 17,000 TCR beta sequences to specific HLA alleles. Linkage disequilibrium might explain the correlated functional status among segregating V segments, but an unknown experimental factor could not be ruled out.

For this clone: Its antigen is still unknown. No base quality values were provided; no much bigger clone lies one nucleotide off.

V lost 4 bases and J lost 8 bases; the stretch between them is 17 bases long. From cysteine to phenylalanine, the CDR3 is 15 amino acids long. The DNA shown is the 45-base CDR3, in frame from base 1. The germline V gene encodes CDR1 MGHDK and CDR2 SYGVNS. Receptor amplification or capture employed the immunoSEQ multiplex PCR assay. The multiplex PCR relied on a mix of 60 forward primers for TCR Vbeta segments and 13 reverse primers for TCR Jbeta segments. A multiplex PCR assay on genomic DNA amplified the CDR3 region of rearranged TCR beta genes. On the Illumina HiSeq System, the amplified TCR beta libraries were sequenced as 87-base-pair reads. Processing in the source paper ran as follows. In a later analysis, 80 million or so unique TCR beta chains were counted across the 500 to 850 repertoires, and some 10 million of these chains were shared by at least two donors. Raw reads were error-corrected and collapsed into unique sequences with a nearest-neighbor algorithm that merged closely related sequences to remove PCR and sequencing errors. To assign V, D and J gene segments, CDR3 sequences were aligned to IMGT reference sequences. For a sequence to be retained, at least a six-nucleotide match to both a V gene segment and a J gene segment was required. Rearrangements were classified as productive when the CDR3 lacked stop codons and remained in frame with V and J, and all other rearrangements were classified as non-productive. Following IMGT convention, CDR3 was defined as the stretch from the second conserved V-encoded cysteine to the conserved J-encoded phenylalanine. The earlier analysis of about 560 of the donors excluded any sequence lacking an unambiguous match to a single V gene segment. In an earlier analysis of almost 600 of the donors, a V segment was called functional when productive rearrangements were above 56.7%, and segregating when the standard deviation between donors exceeded 5%. A statistical classification framework was built to diagnose cytomegalovirus status from the catalog of TCR beta chain sequences. In a later analysis, V and J genes were assigned by comparing TCR nucleotide sequences against IMGT/GENE-DB human TR gene sequences. A later analysis assigned CDR3 sequences and most-parsimonious VDJ recombination scenarios with the TCRdist pipeline. In a later analysis, every TCR beta chain was defined by the combination of its CDR3 amino acid sequence and its V-gene family, and reads without a unique V-gene family were dropped. As a way to deal with suspected cross-contamination and a sequencing artifact, a later analysis dropped 500 to 700 nucleotide sequences that were highly shared and had low generation probability. In a later analysis, a clonal expansion index for each public chain was calculated from normalized within-repertoire ranks of inferred template counts. In a later analysis, generation probabilities were computed with a VDJ recombination model fitted to out-of-frame rearrangements, and the resulting probabilities were checked against IGoR. A later analysis scored TCR-TCR, TCR-HLA and TCR-CMV co-occurrence with hypergeometric tests, applying a repertoire-size bias correction to TCR pairs. To estimate false discovery rates, a later analysis permuted the HLA or CMV assignments 20 times. A later analysis grouped co-occurring TCRs with DBSCAN, adding TCRdist sequence similarity when clustering within HLA-allele-positive subsets. Repertoires with fewer than 30,000 or more than 120,000 public chains, plus five repertoires with anomalous nucleotide sharing, were excluded from co-occurrence clustering. As stored in TCRdb, this immuneACCESS dataset retains in-frame rearrangements with V and J assigned. A fraction of the clones does not appear; measured against another copy, unresolved V genes explain less than half of the discrepancy, and the remainder lacks a known reason. V and J calls plus clone size are reproduced from that table; the DNA served to infer D and trimming. The sample has roughly 150,000 clones on record, 65% to 85% of them singletons. The ten top clones hold approximately 4.2% of the sample.

In total, approximately 700 healthy bone marrow donors made up the cohort. All cohort members were sampled while nominally healthy, although unrecorded immune exposures were likely present. The donor tested CMV seropositive and was one of the 289 seropositive cohort members. A peripheral blood sample was provided by each donor, and peripheral blood mononuclear cells were used for TCR beta sequencing. Genomic DNA extraction from the blood cell samples was performed with the Qiagen DNeasy Blood Extraction Kit. Sequenced input: PBMCs. This clonotype was obtained from a woman in her forties in good health and CMV-seropositive. Here the chain combines TRBV25-1 and TRBJ1-4; a weak D assignment points to TRBD1 (5 bases agree). The DNA is as follows: TGTGCCAGCAGTGTGTCGGCGGGGGGTATAGAAAAACTGTTTTTT. The translation is CASSVSAGGIEKLFF.